A selection of T cell receptor beta chains follows, all from one sample in a study of cytomegalovirus exposure and HLA in healthy donors. Clones were sequenced by immunoSEQ multiplex PCR, and TCRdb holds only the in-frame ones, with some missing. The sample includes over 110,000 clones, 70% to 85% of them seen just once. Material for sequencing was PBMCs. All receptors come from a male donor in good health and CMV-seronegative. CDR3s include the opening cysteine and the closing phenylalanine or tryptophan. A row's size may be missing; if present it is once, few, many or a size class.

clone_size v_call cdr3_aa
NA TRBV4-1 CASSRRTTGRGDNEQFF
NA TRBV11-3 CASSLQGARETQYF
NA TRBV6-6 CASSYSPGQGIEKLFF
NA TRBV20-1 CRGTSGSEQFF
NA TRBV5-1 CASSLDSTYEQYF
NA TRBV28 CASSSTGLAVSYEQYF
NA TRBV4-3 CASSLGLLEYNEQFF
NA TRBV6-1 CASSDRHWRDEQYF
few TRBV6-5 CASSYSGLRNSPLHF
NA TRBV29-1 CSVDEFGQKGYGYTF
NA TRBV2 CASSEKRSPYEQYF
NA TRBV9 CASSVVSSRQETQYF
NA TRBV6-1 CASFGRGTEKLFF
few TRBV15 CATSRAGTLNTEAFF
NA TRBV15 CATSSSGSRTDTQYF
NA TRBV6-1 CASSDIGSYGYTF
NA TRBV2 CASSDIRGSYEQYF
NA TRBV29-1 CSVAAETVRYGYTF
NA TRBV6-5 CASRRTRNSYNEQFF
NA TRBV27 CASSLTGSGNTIYF
few TRBV7-9 CASSFVGNIYEQYF
NA TRBV5-1 CASSLGTGPVYEQYF
once TRBV9 CASSVLSGRANEQFF
once TRBV9 CASSVAFCRDSKAGPNGPQHF
NA TRBV6-5 CASSYSVNQPQHF
NA TRBV2 CASSDVQGISQPQHF
NA TRBV7-9 CASSLFGTGEEKLFF
NA TRBV21-1 CASSTCTRTSHEQYF
NA TRBV9 CASSAFPGQAYEQYF
NA TRBV2 CANYQPGTVNRNYGYTF
NA TRBV7-9 CASGGYNEQFF
NA TRBV15 CATSRGGQGTAGYTF
few TRBV7-9 CASSLGRDTIYF
NA TRBV13 CASSFSLVSSYNEQFF
NA TRBV5-4 CASSSGTELAGVVNF
NA TRBV2 CASSESIHSVATDGNTIYF
NA TRBV10-1 CASRNTSAGYTDTQYF
NA TRBV29-1 CSATGGGRGQPQHF
NA TRBV7-2 CASSFRGSGTGELFF